A selection of T cell receptor beta chains follows, all from one sample in a study of blood T cell repertoires in COVID-19. Produced via immunoSEQ multiplex PCR; TCRdb's table is partial and in-frame only. The sample carries about 100,000 clones, 91% recorded once. The sample consisted of peripheral blood. The origin of the receptors is a man in his forties or fifties with active COVID-19. Each CDR3 is given with its conserved first and last residue. Each record gives: V gene, J gene, CDR3 protein.

>TRBV6-5|TRBJ2-3
CASLGRSDTQYF
>TRBV3-1/TRBV3-2|TRBJ1-1
CASSQDTGGTEAFF
>TRBV6-1|TRBJ2-1
CASSESSGSYNEQFF
>TRBV3-1/TRBV3-2|TRBJ2-3
CASSPYGQGADTQYF
>TRBV6-5|TRBJ1-6
CASSYRPTEPLHF
>TRBV2|TRBJ2-1
CASMAESSYNEQFF
>TRBV12-3/TRBV12-4|TRBJ2-3
CASRSETGTKQYF
>TRBV7-9|TRBJ1-2
CASSSIGSVRGSGGYTF
>TRBV9|TRBJ2-5
CASSMLAGGEGQTQYF
>TRBV11-3|TRBJ2-1
CASSLARTGYYNEQFF
>TRBV13|TRBJ2-3
CASSTSEEIQSTQYF
>TRBV27|TRBJ2-1
CASSFRLLHSSYNEQFF
>TRBV3-1/TRBV3-2|TRBJ1-2
CASSLGLLNNYGYTF
>TRBV5-4|TRBJ2-2
CASSWTANTGELFF
>TRBV5-6|TRBJ1-1
CASSFRDSHQNTEAFF
>TRBV7-9|TRBJ1-2
CASSQTGTHGYTF
>TRBV6-5|TRBJ1-1
CASRPTGNTEAFF
>TRBV7-9|TRBJ2-3
CAPDRTTDTQYF
>TRBV12-5|TRBJ1-4
CASGLERDRVNEKLFF
>TRBV28|TRBJ1-5
CASRSGGRIQPQHF
>TRBV3-1/TRBV3-2|TRBJ2-1
CASSQVRQRGYNEQFF
>TRBV18|TRBJ1-2
CASSPPKQPYGYTF
>TRBV19|TRBJ1-1
CATKDRGWIEAFF
>TRBV30|TRBJ1-2
CAWSVLDRNYGYTF
>TRBV5-1|TRBJ1-1
CASSQGQGGRNTEAFF
>TRBV4-1|TRBJ1-1
CASSLVRGGAPFF
>TRBV6-5|TRBJ1-2
CASSYGQGIVYTF
>TRBV27|TRBJ1-1
CASSPPGWVYTEAFF
>TRBV24-1|TRBJ1-5
CATSAWSGQPQHF
>TRBV3-1/TRBV3-2|TRBJ1-1
CASSRSQGEGNTEAFF
>TRBV27|TRBJ2-5
CASSVSVAVAETQYF
>TRBV5-1|TRBJ2-5
CASSPGGPQETQYF
>TRBV12-5|TRBJ1-5
CASGLVTRGLLYQPQHF
>TRBV25-1|TRBJ2-1
CASSPAGSLNYNEQFF
>TRBV7-6|TRBJ2-1
CASSTGTSWSYNEQFF
>TRBV27|TRBJ2-3
CASTMGSGRGSDTQYF
>TRBV15|TRBJ2-3
CATSLNRVDTQYF
>TRBV7-9|TRBJ2-2
CASRAGISAGELFF
>TRBV19|TRBJ2-2
CASGYRTGELFF
>TRBV6-5|TRBJ2-2
CASSRDRGPTGELFF
>TRBV6-2/TRBV6-3|TRBJ1-5
CASSGLISNQPQHF
>TRBV6-1|TRBJ1-3
CASSEATGSGNTIYF
>TRBV5-1|TRBJ1-4
CASSLASDEKLFF
>TRBV25-1|TRBJ2-1
CASSPIWANEQFF
>TRBV11-2|TRBJ2-3
CASSSQLLTDTQYF
>TRBV30|TRBJ1-5
CACDGTGRQPQHF
>TRBV9|TRBJ2-1
CASSAGLAGYNEQFF
>TRBV7-2|TRBJ2-5
CASSPGQIETQYF
>TRBV19|TRBJ2-5
CASKADINRETQYF
>TRBV5-1|TRBJ2-3
CASSLGDSPTDTQYF
>TRBV5-1|TRBJ1-3
CASSSTVSGNTIYF
>TRBV3-1/TRBV3-2|TRBJ1-6
CASSQEGLINSPLHF
>TRBV6-6|TRBJ2-7
CASSSTRLSSDEQYF
>TRBV7-9|TRBJ1-3
CASPNPPSGNTIYF
>TRBV19|TRBJ2-1
CASTGASGGDNEQFF